Presented here are 22 T cell receptor beta chains from one specimen sequenced in a study of response to subunit inactivated influenza vaccine. Using its own MiXCR run on the RT-PCR reads, TCRdb lists one record per CDR3 protein. Of about 500,000 distinct CDR3 sequences listed, approximately 16% are singletons. The sample consisted of CD4+ T cells sorted from PBMCs, taken roughly 24 months after vaccination. The receptors shown here come from a man aged 50 to 75 who received an inactivated influenza vaccine.

The V and J genes are TRBV5-1 and TRBJ1-2; possible D gene TRBD1, 5 bases. Germline-derived CDR1 and CDR2 are SGHRS and YFSETQ. V was pared by 0 bases and J by 7 bases, with 13 bases between. This CDR3 has 14 residues. The CDR3 here is CASSLDRIGSGYTF. DNA for the CDR3: TGCGCCAGCAGCTTGGACAGGATAGGAAGTGGCTACACCTTC.

The rearrangement uses TRBV7-9 and TRBJ2-7; D may be TRBD1 (5 bases). The CDR3 spans 13 residues. Per germline, CDR1 SEHNR and CDR2 FQNEAQ (reference sequence). Trimming left V 2 bases short and J 9 bases short, with 14 bases between. The CDR3 sequence: CASSLLAQGRQYF. The CDR3 DNA is TGTGCCAGCAGCTTACTGGCTCAGGGTCGGCAGTACTTC.

Only a few counts were recorded for this clonotype. The chain links TRBV27 to TRBJ2-1, with D maybe TRBD1 (7 bases). The CDR3 has 19 residues. V dropped 6 bases and J dropped 0 bases, with 24 bases sitting between them. Germline CDR1 MNHEY, CDR2 SMNVEV (reference sequence). Here the CDR3 reads CASRRTAGQLKSSYNEQFF. CDR3 DNA: TGTGCCAGCAGAAGAACGGCGGGACAGCTAAAAAGCTCCTACAATGAGCAGTTCTTC.

The V call is TRBV5-1, the J call TRBJ2-1, with 9 bases identical to TRBD2. V trimming: 4 bases; J trimming: 1 base; junction bases outside the gene matches: 6. CDR3 length: 16 residues. Germline CDR1 reads SGHRS; CDR2 reads YFSETQ. CDR3 nucleotide sequence: TGCGCCAGCAGCCTCCTAGCGGGGAAGTCCTACAATGAGCAGTTCTTC. It encodes CASSLLAGKSYNEQFF.

The chain joins TRBV18 to TRBJ1-2; D gene ambiguous. Germline V gene sequence: CDR1 KGHSH, CDR2 LQKENI. The CDR3 is 12 amino acids. Deletions cut 6 bases from V and 8 bases from J, with 13 bases between. CDR3 bases: TGTGCCAGCTCCCGGGAACTAGAGGGCTACACCTTC. Amino acid sequence: CASSRELEGYTF.

The J gene is TRBJ1-1, the V gene TRBV9; no clear D gene. Deletions cut 4 bases from V and 4 bases from J, with 14 bases between. From germline, CDR1 is SGDLS and CDR2 YYNGEE. CDR3 length: 14 amino acids. The CDR3 spells CASSPNPGSTEAFF. As DNA, the CDR3 is TGTGCCAGCAGCCCAAATCCGGGGAGCACTGAAGCTTTCTTT.

This clonotype appeared many times. V and J are TRBV4-3 and TRBJ2-1; unclear D gene. Trimming took off 0 bases at V and 6 bases at J, with 9 bases between the two ends. The CDR3 is 14 residues long. Germline V lookup: CDR1 LGHNA, CDR2 YSLEER. This chain's CDR3 is CASSQDISVNEQFF. The CDR3, as DNA: TGCGCCAGCAGCCAAGATATATCGGTCAATGAGCAGTTCTTC.

This clonotype has more than one count but fewer than ten. The V call is TRBV29-1, the J call TRBJ2-2; D tentatively reads TRBD1 or TRBD2 (7 bases each). This CDR3 comprises 14 residues. V was pared by 7 bases and J by 4 bases, with 16 bases between. CDR1 SQVTM and CDR2 ANQGSEA come from the germline V gene. The CDR3 nucleotides are TGCAGCGCTGGGAGGGGGCATGGCACCGGGGAGCTGTTTTTT. This encodes CSAGRGHGTGELFF.

The chain couples TRBV7-2 to TRBJ2-7, with D maybe TRBD1 (5 bases). Germline CDR1 and CDR2: SGHTA and FQGNSA. V was trimmed by 5 bases and J by 2 bases, leaving 10 bases between them. The CDR3 loop spans 13 amino acids. CDR3 protein: CASSKQAPYEQYF. CDR3 nucleotides: TGTGCCAGCAGCAAACAGGCTCCCTACGAGCAGTACTTC.

The V gene is TRBV6-2 or TRBV6-3, the J gene TRBJ1-1; perhaps TRBD1 as D (5 bases). The CDR3 spans 11 residues. Germline V CDR1 and CDR2: MNHEY, SVGEGT. Trimming pared 10 bases from V and 5 bases from J, leaving 11 bases between. The CDR3 DNA reads as TGTGCCACCACCCAGGGAACTGAAGCTTTCTTT. Amino acid sequence: CATTQGTEAFF.

In its sample, this clonotype was seen a few times. This chain links TRBV6-1 with TRBJ1-5; D possibly corresponds to TRBD1 (6 bases). V was trimmed by 6 bases and J by 0 bases, leaving 15 bases between them. Germline V gene data show CDR1 as MNHNS and CDR2 as SASEGT. The CDR3 length is 16 residues. CDR3 nucleotide sequence: TGTGCCAGCAGGCACGGGGACACGTTTAGCAATCAGCCCCAGCATTTT. This gives the protein CASRHGDTFSNQPQHF.

This clonotype occurred once. This chain connects TRBV6-2 or TRBV6-3 to TRBJ2-7; 7 bases are shared with TRBD2. Trimming at V came to 2 bases and at J to 5 bases, leaving 12 bases not matched to a gene. In germline, CDR1 is MNHEY, CDR2 SVGEGT. There are 16 residues in the CDR3. The CDR3 DNA is TGTGCCAGCAGTTACCCTATGGCGGGAGTAGAAAACGAGCAGTACTTC. Amino acids: CASSYPMAGVENEQYF.

There are a few counts of this clonotype. The CDR3 DNA sequence: TGTGCCAGCAGCGACCCGGGCTCAAGGTGGAAAGGCCAAGAGACCCAGTACTTC. This translates into CASSDPGSRWKGQETQYF. The chain couples TRBV11-2 to TRBJ2-5; D remains ambiguous. The V gene lost 5 bases and the J gene lost 1 base, with 23 bases spanning the gap. Germline assignment: CDR1 SGHAT and CDR2 FQNNGV. The CDR3 is made up of 18 amino acids. The variable domain in full, completed from reference TRBV11-2 and TRBJ2-5, reads EAGVAQSPRYKIIEKRQSVAFWCNPISGHATLYWYQQILGQGPKLLIQFQNNGVVDDSQLPKDRFSAERLKGVDSTLKIQPAKLEDSAVYLCASSDPGSRWKGQETQYFGPGTRLLVL.

The chain joins TRBV4-3 to TRBJ2-2, with D perhaps assigned TRBD1 or TRBD2 (6 bases each). The CDR3 has 16 amino acids. The V end was cut by 0 bases, the J end by 4 bases, with 12 bases between. Germline V CDR1 and CDR2: LGHNA, YSLEER. For the CDR3, the DNA is TGCGCCAGCAGCCAAGAAGGGGGGCATATCACCGGGGAGCTGTTTTTT. Its translation is CASSQEGGHITGELFF.

This clonotype has a handful of counts. The rearrangement links TRBV12-3 or TRBV12-4 to TRBJ1-3; D may be TRBD1 (6 bases). This CDR3 region has 13 residues. Trimming stripped 6 bases from V and 4 bases from J, with 10 bases between. CDR3 in amino acids: CASSGQIGNTIYF. The CDR3 DNA sequence: TGTGCCAGCAGCGGACAGATCGGAAACACCATATATTTT.

This clonotype was seen repeatedly, ten times or more. This chain joins TRBV6-2 or TRBV6-3 and TRBJ2-2; TRBD1 matches 8 bases. Looked up from germline, CDR1 is MNHEY and CDR2 is SVGEGT. CDR3 length: 16 amino acids. J lost 5 bases, V lost 6 bases, and 11 bases had no gene match. CDR3: CASRPTGQGRTGELFF. The CDR3 nucleotides are TGTGCCAGCAGACCTACAGGACAGGGTCGTACCGGGGAGCTGTTTTTT.

For the CDR3, the DNA is TGTGCCAGCAGTTTGGACGCTTTTACGCAGTATTTT. Its protein product is CASSLDAFTQYF. This chain joins TRBV12-3 or TRBV12-4 and TRBJ2-3; D not resolved. CDR3 length equals 12 residues. The V end lost 3 bases, the J end lost 8 bases, and 9 bases lay between the germline ends.

This clonotype was observed a few times. V gene TRBV3-1 combines with J gene TRBJ2-5; a weak D match, TRBD1 (6 bases). The CDR3 covers 13 residues. The V end lost 8 bases, the J end lost 2 bases, and 12 bases lay between the germline ends. Germline lookup yields CDR1 LGHDT and CDR2 YNNKEL (reference sequence). CDR3 in DNA: TGTGCCAGCGCCAGGACAGAGCAAGAGACCCAGTACTTC. Translating it yields CASARTEQETQYF.

CDR3 in amino acids: CASTPLGGGTEAFF. The DNA for the CDR3 is TGTGCCAGCACCCCTTTGGGCGGAGGCACTGAAGCTTTCTTT. The V call is TRBV12-3 or TRBV12-4, the J call TRBJ1-1; no clear D. CDR3 length: 14 amino acids. Trimming pared 7 bases from V and 4 bases from J, leaving 16 bases between.

This clonotype was recorded a few times. The chain uses TRBV6-1 and TRBJ1-4; D not certain. The CDR3 is 15 amino acids. Deletions cut 5 bases from V and 4 bases from J, with 14 bases between. CDR1 and CDR2 from the germline V gene are MNHNS and SASEGT. Here the CDR3 reads CASSRAGPLNEKLFF. CDR3 nucleotides: TGTGCCAGCAGTCGAGCCGGGCCCCTTAATGAAAAACTGTTTTTT.

This chain connects TRBV29-1 to TRBJ2-1; TRBD2 might be the D (7 bases). The CDR3 is 16 amino acids. CDR1 and CDR2 (germline): SQVTM, ANQGSEA. V was pared by 2 bases and J by 8 bases, with 22 bases between. The CDR3 DNA follows: TGCAGCGTTGAACCATTCCCCCCCGGCGGGGGCTATGAGCAGTTCTTC. It specifies CSVEPFPPGGGYEQFF.

The sample holds many counts of this clonotype. The chain has TRBV10-3 and TRBJ2-1; the D gene is possibly TRBD2 (7 bases). V was cut by 11 bases and J by 2 bases, with 19 bases left in between. This CDR3 has 15 amino acids. Germline V CDR1 and CDR2: ENHRY, SYGVKD. In nucleotides, the CDR3 is TGTGCCGCCGCGGGGGCAAGAATCACCTACAATGAGCAGTTCTTC. It yields the protein CAAAGARITYNEQFF.